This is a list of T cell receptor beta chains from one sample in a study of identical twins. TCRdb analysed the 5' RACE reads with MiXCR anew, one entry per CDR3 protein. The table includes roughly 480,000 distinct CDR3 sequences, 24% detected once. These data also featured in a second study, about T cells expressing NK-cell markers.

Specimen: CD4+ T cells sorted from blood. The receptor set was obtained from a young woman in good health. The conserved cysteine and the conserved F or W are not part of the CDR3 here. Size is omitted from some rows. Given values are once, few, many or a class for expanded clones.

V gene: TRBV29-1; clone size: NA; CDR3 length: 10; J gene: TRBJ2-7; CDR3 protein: SVSTPGYEQY
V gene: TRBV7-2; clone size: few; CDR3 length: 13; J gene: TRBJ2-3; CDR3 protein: ASSLGSEITDTQY
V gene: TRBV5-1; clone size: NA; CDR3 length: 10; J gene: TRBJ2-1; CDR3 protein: ASSFGVNEQF
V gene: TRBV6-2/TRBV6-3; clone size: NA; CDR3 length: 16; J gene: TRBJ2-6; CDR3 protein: ASSYSTKGTAGANVLT
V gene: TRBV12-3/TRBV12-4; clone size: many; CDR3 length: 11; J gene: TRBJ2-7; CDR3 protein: ASSRDRAYEQY
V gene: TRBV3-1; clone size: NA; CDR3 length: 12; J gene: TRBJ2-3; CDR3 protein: ASSLWPDDYTQY
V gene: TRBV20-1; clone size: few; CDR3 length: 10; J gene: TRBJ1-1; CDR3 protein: SASSAREVAF
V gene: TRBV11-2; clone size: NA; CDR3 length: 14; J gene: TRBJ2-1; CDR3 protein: ASSQSPLADYNEQF
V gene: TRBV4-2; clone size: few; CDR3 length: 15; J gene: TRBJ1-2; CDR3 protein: ASSQIRTGTGGYGYT
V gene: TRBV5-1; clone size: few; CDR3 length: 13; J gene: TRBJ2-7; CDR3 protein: ASSLIGQGNNEQY
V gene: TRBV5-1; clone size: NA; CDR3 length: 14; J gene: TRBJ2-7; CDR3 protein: ASSLVVTSGRHEQY
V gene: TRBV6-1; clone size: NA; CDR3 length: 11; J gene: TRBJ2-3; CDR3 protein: ASRLFATDTQY
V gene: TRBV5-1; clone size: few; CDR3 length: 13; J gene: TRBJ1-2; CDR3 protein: ASSLGETGIYGYT
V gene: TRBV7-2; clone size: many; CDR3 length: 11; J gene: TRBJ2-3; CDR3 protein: ASSPAGTDTQY
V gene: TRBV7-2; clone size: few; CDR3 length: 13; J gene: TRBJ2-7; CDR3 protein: ASSSYRTRNHEQY
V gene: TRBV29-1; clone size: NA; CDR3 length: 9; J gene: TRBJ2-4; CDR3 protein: SVGGINIQY
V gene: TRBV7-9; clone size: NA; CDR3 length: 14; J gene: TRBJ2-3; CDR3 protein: ASSRPGQGASDTQY
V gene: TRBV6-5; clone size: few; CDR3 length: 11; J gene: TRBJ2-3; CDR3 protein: ASSYSDRNTQY
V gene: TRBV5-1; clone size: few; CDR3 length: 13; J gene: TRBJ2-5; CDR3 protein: ASRPALAAQETQY
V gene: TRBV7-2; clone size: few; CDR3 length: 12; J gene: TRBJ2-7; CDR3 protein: ASSLTRGGGEQY